The TCR beta chain under discussion was sequenced for a study of cytomegalovirus exposure and HLA in healthy donors. Findings of the study overall: HLA alleles showed associations with 16,951 TCR beta sequences in a later analysis, at a 0.05 false discovery rate. In an earlier analysis, in approximately 630 donors, most V segments appeared productive either ~87% or ~30% of the time. Usually a TCR sequence was rare, but some public TCRs were found in many donors. One variant, a missense change in DCLRE1C, was linked in a later analysis to TCR beta V- and J-gene trimming.

As for this clone: Its antigen is not known.

The germline V gene encodes CDR1 LNHDA and CDR2 SQIVND (reference sequence). V shed 5 bases and J 8 bases; nucleotides not matched to a gene: 6. The CDR3 is 15 residues long. PCR primers comprised 60 Vbeta and 13 Jbeta primers. Only in-frame clones appear in the TCRdb table, and some are missing; sequencing was by immunoSEQ multiplex PCR. The table shows some 190,000 clones, with roughly 83% occurring only once. The chain combines TRBV19 with TRBJ2-1, with 13 bases lining up with TRBD2. This receptor was identified in a boy aged 2 to 10 in good health and CMV-seronegative. The sequencing sample was made of PBMCs. The CDR3 loop reads CASSLLAGGRDEQFF. As DNA, the CDR3 is TGTGCCAGTAGTCTACTAGCGGGAGGGCGTGATGAGCAGTTCTTC.